The sequence of this TCR beta chain was determined in a study of breast tumors, draining lymph nodes, adjacent tissues. Points from the study as a whole: Tumor repertoires ranked between lymph nodes and nontumor tissue in diversity, with V and J gene preferences.

Using its own MiXCR run on the multiplex PCR reads, TCRdb lists one record per CDR3 protein. Among about 200,000 distinct CDR3 sequences, roughly 31% were seen once, and the ten largest hold roughly 4.3%. CDR1 is SEHNR, CDR2 FQNEAQ, per germline (reference sequence). The CDR3 has 17 residues. V was cut by 1 base and J by 0 bases, with 15 bases left in between. The lymph nodes were axillary draining lymph nodes from breast cancer patients. This clonotype has ten or more counts. What it recognizes is unknown. The sequence was collected from a female donor with breast cancer. Some clones in this sample may be carry-over from other donors' samples. This chain connects TRBV7-9 to TRBJ1-2; D remains ambiguous. The specimen sequenced was axillary lymph node tissue. The CDR3 DNA sequence: TGTGCCAGCAGCTTAGGAGGGTCACGGCCATCTAACTATGGCTACACCTTC. It codes for CASSLGGSRPSNYGYTF.